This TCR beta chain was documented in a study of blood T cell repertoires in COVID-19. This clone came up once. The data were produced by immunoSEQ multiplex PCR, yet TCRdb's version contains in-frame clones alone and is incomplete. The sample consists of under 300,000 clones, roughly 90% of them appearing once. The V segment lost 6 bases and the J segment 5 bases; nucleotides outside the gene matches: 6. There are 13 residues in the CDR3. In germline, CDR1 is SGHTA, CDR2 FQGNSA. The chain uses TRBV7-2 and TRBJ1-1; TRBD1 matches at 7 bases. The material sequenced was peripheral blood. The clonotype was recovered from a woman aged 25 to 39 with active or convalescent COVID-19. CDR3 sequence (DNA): TGTGCCAGCAGACGTAGGACAGGAACTGAAGCTTTCTTT. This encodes CASRRRTGTEAFF. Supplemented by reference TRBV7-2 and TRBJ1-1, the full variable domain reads GAGVSQSPSNKVTEKGKDVELRCDPISGHTALYWYRQSLGQGLEFLIYFQGNSAPDKSGLPSDRFSAERTGGSVSTLTIQRTQQEDSAVYLCASRRRTGTEAFFGQGTRLTVV.